This T cell receptor (beta chain) was documented in a study of cytomegalovirus exposure and HLA in healthy donors. Germline V gives CDR1 GTSNPN, CDR2 SVGIG (reference sequence). This CDR3 is built from 14 residues. V lost 1 base and J 1 base, leaving 8 bases between the germline ends. This clone has just a few counts. The PCR used 60 Vbeta and 13 Jbeta primers. The method was immunoSEQ multiplex PCR; TCRdb's version includes in-frame clones alone and lacks a portion of them. The profile shows around 220,000 clones, 60% to 85% of them singletons. Sequenced sample: PBMCs. The rearrangement links TRBV30 to TRBJ2-1, with a tentative D call TRBD2 (6 bases). The TCR originated in a man aged 35 to 55 in good health and CMV-seronegative. CDR3 sequence reads: CAWSDSGSYNEQFF. Here the CDR3 DNA reads TGTGCCTGGAGTGATAGCGGTTCCTACAATGAGCAGTTCTTC.